These T cell receptor beta chains were read from a single sample in a study of T cell responses to AZD1222 COVID-19 vaccine. Clones were sequenced by immunoSEQ multiplex PCR, and TCRdb holds only the in-frame ones, with some missing. The table has 120,000 to 150,000 clones, 90% to 95% seen once. Sequences were derived from peripheral blood, sampled 28 days after the second AZD1222 dose. These receptors came from an adult who received the AZD1222 COVID-19 vaccine. CDR3s include the opening cysteine and the closing phenylalanine or tryptophan. D genes are given only for firm matches.

d_gene: TRBD1; v_gene: TRBV4-3; j_gene: TRBJ1-1; CDR3nt: TGCGCCAGCAGCCAAAGGACAGGGGACACTGAAGCTTTCTTT; CDR3aa: CASSQRTGDTEAFF
d_gene: NA; v_gene: TRBV9; j_gene: TRBJ1-1; CDR3nt: TGTGCCAGCAGCCTACAGGGCCAGAACACTGAAGCTTTCTTT; CDR3aa: CASSLQGQNTEAFF
d_gene: TRBD1; v_gene: TRBV6-6; j_gene: TRBJ1-2; CDR3nt: TGTGCCAGCAGAGGAACCGGGACAGTGACCTATGGCTACACCTTC; CDR3aa: CASRGTGTVTYGYTF
d_gene: TRBD2; v_gene: TRBV18; j_gene: TRBJ2-1; CDR3nt: TGTGCCAGCTCAACACGCGTGAGCAGGGAGGGAGGTGAGCAGTTCTTC; CDR3aa: CASSTRVSREGGEQFF
d_gene: NA; v_gene: TRBV9; j_gene: TRBJ1-1; CDR3nt: TGTGCCAGCAGCGTTGGGGAGCCTTCGGAAGCTTTCTTT; CDR3aa: CASSVGEPSEAFF
d_gene: NA; v_gene: TRBV4-3; j_gene: TRBJ1-2; CDR3nt: TGCGCCAGCAGCCAAGACAGGGGTCTTTATGGCTACACCTTC; CDR3aa: CASSQDRGLYGYTF
d_gene: NA; v_gene: TRBV5-1; j_gene: TRBJ1-6; CDR3nt: TGCGCCAGCAGCTTGGGTGTGGGCCAATCACCCCTCCACTTT; CDR3aa: CASSLGVGQSPLHF
d_gene: NA; v_gene: TRBV6-4; j_gene: TRBJ2-1; CDR3nt: TGTGCCAGCTCTCTGGGGGATCAGGCCTACAATGAGCAGTTCTTC; CDR3aa: CASSLGDQAYNEQFF
d_gene: NA; v_gene: TRBV21-1; j_gene: TRBJ1-6; CDR3nt: TGTGCCAGCAGCCTACGGGACAGGGATAATTCACCCCTCCACTTT; CDR3aa: CASSLRDRDNSPLHF
d_gene: NA; v_gene: TRBV10-3; j_gene: TRBJ1-2; CDR3nt: TGTGCCATCAGATCGGACAGCCTGAGGGGCTACACCTTC; CDR3aa: CAIRSDSLRGYTF
d_gene: NA; v_gene: TRBV19; j_gene: TRBJ2-7; CDR3nt: TGTGCCAGTAGTAATTTGCGGAGCGAGCAGTACTTC; CDR3aa: CASSNLRSEQYF